The present T cell receptor (beta chain) was sequenced within a study of graft-versus-host responses after intestinal transplantation. On the study more broadly: All recipients were given anti-thymocyte globulin induction, and tacrolimus and steroids were then administered for roughly 3 years.

Study findings and constraints: Ileal or blood samples showed some GvH clones first, and such clones were also found in recipient marrow. Allografts of patients with graft-donor T cell macrochimerism showed high graft-versus-host to host-versus-graft clone ratios.

The table came from immunoSEQ multiplex PCR; TCRdb's copy has only in-frame clones and leaves some out. Among 84,000 or so clones listed, approximately 92% were seen once. As concerns this clone: Its target is not known.

This CDR3 is 15 amino acids long. V trimming: 1 base; J trimming: 8 bases; junction bases outside the gene matches: 6. In germline, CDR1 is SGHTA, CDR2 FQGTGA. The sequence was obtained from a human donor who was the organ donor for an intestinal transplant. The sequencing here drew on unstimulated CD8+ T cells sorted from spleen or lymph node cells, taken before transplant. The gene calls are TRBV7-3 and TRBJ2-1, with 9 bases matching TRBD2. The CDR3, as DNA: TGTGCCAGCAGCTTAATGGGTAGCGGGGGAGATGAGCAGTTCTTC. Translation gives CASSLMGSGGDEQFF.